This TCR beta chain was profiled in a study of blood T cell repertoires in COVID-19. Data came from immunoSEQ multiplex PCR; TCRdb stores just in-frame clones and leaves some out. The table lists 130,000 to 150,000 clones, approximately 80% of them singletons. The sequence was collected from a human donor in a cohort sampled during active COVID-19. Sequenced sample: peripheral blood.

CDR3 sequence: CASSQGLGRGDYGYTF. CDR3 DNA: TGTGCCAGCAGCCAAGGTCTTGGACGGGGGGACTATGGCTACACCTTC. The V call is TRBV4-2, the J call TRBJ1-2; weak D call: TRBD1 (5 bases). The CDR3 consists of 16 residues. The V end lost 1 base, the J end lost 3 bases, and 15 bases lay between the germline ends. Germline-derived CDR1 and CDR2 are LGHNA and YNFKEQ.